The clone carrying this T cell receptor (beta chain) was seen a handful of times. The sample is drawn from a study of OX40 agonist ivuxolimab in advanced cancers. Repertoires were generated with immunoSEQ multiplex PCR, while TCRdb's copy carries only in-frame clones and drops some. The data contain tens of thousands of clones, about 90% of them singletons. Trimming took 6 bases from V and 4 from J, leaving 16 bases between them. Germline V CDR1 and CDR2: MNHEY, SMNVEV (reference sequence). The CDR3 is made up of 15 amino acids. This specimen consisted of CD4+ or CD8+ T cells sorted from blood, obtained in a trial of the OX40 agonist ivuxolimab. The chain carries TRBV27 and TRBJ2-1; tentatively, D is TRBD2 (6 bases). This TCR was sampled from an adult with an advanced solid tumor such as melanoma, head and neck, liver or kidney cancer. Here the CDR3 reads CASSIYARGYNEQFF. CDR3 DNA sequence: TGTGCCAGCAGCATCTATGCGCGGGGTTACAATGAGCAGTTCTTC.